What follows are 10 T cell receptor beta chains derived from one specimen sequenced in a study of T cell changes during pregnancy in multiple sclerosis. TCRdb's table, derived via immunoSEQ multiplex PCR, lists solely in-frame clones and lacks some. This sample has more than 85,000 clones, with 85% to 95% found just once. The source was peripheral blood, collected before pregnancy. The receptors were sampled from a female donor with multiple sclerosis, enrolled in a pregnancy study.

The chain combines TRBV25-1 with TRBJ1-3; 7 bases agree with TRBD1. After removal of 3 bases from V and 4 bases from J, the junction contained 9 bases not matched to a gene. The germline V gene encodes CDR1 MGHDK and CDR2 SYGVNS. The CDR3 covers 16 residues. For the CDR3, the DNA is TGTGCCAGCAGTGACCGGGGACAGTCAGCAGGAAACACCATATATTTT. Translation gives CASSDRGQSAGNTIYF.

This sequence joins TRBV29-1 and TRBJ2-7; 11 bases map to TRBD1. Germline CDR1 reads SQVTM; CDR2 reads ANQGSEA. Trimming removed 7 bases from V and 5 bases from J; junction bases left unmatched: 7. The CDR3 runs 13 residues. The CDR3 bases are TGCAGCGCCTTCTCGGACAGGGGGCACGAGCAGTACTTC. Its translation is CSAFSDRGHEQYF.

The chain couples TRBV27 to TRBJ1-5; D unresolved. Germline CDR1 MNHEY, CDR2 SMNVEV (reference sequence). V gave up 5 bases and J gave up 4 bases, with 6 bases separating them. This CDR3 is built from 12 residues. The CDR3 DNA follows: TGTGCCAGCAGTCAGACAAATCAGCCCCAGCATTTT. As protein: CASSQTNQPQHF.

V usage is TRBV4-1 and J usage is TRBJ2-7; 14 bases are a match to TRBD2. The V segment lost 5 bases and the J segment 5 bases; nucleotides outside the gene matches: 8. CDR3 length: 16 amino acids. CDR1 and CDR2 (germline): MGHRA, YSYEKL. The chain's CDR3 is CASSIRLAGGPHEQYF. The CDR3, as DNA: TGCGCCAGCAGCATACGACTAGCGGGAGGGCCCCACGAGCAGTACTTC.

This chain connects TRBV9 to TRBJ1-3; no firm D call. The CDR3 contains 14 residues. V lost 0 bases and J 3 bases, leaving 7 bases between the germline ends. In germline, CDR1 is SGDLS, CDR2 YYNGEE. CDR3 in DNA: TGTGCCAGCAGCGTAGAGTCCGGTGGAAACACCATATATTTT. Its translation: CASSVESGGNTIYF.

This clone was found once. The chain carries TRBV6-5 and TRBJ2-7, with TRBD2 identical over 7 bases. The CDR3 has 13 residues. V dropped 4 bases and J dropped 6; count of bases not matched to a gene: 6. The germline V gene has CDR1 MNHEY and CDR2 SVGAGI. The CDR3 loop is CASSWEGSGEQYF. In DNA, the CDR3 is TGTGCCAGCAGTTGGGAGGGATCCGGCGAGCAGTACTTC.

The chain recombines TRBV30 with TRBJ1-4; 8 positions match TRBD1. Trimming removed 7 bases from V and 7 bases from J; junction bases left unmatched: 11. Germline CDR1 GTSNPN, CDR2 SVGIG (reference sequence). CDR3 length: 14 amino acids. Here the CDR3 reads CASNRRGRVEKLFF. The CDR3 nucleotides are TGTGCCTCCAACCGCAGGGGGCGCGTTGAAAAACTGTTTTTT.

The CDR3 coding sequence is TGTGCCAGCAGTAAGTACCGGGACAGGGCCAACGAGCAGTACTTC. Translating it yields CASSKYRDRANEQYF. V gene TRBV27 combines with J gene TRBJ2-7; 9 bases line up with TRBD1. Germline lookup yields CDR1 MNHEY and CDR2 SMNVEV (reference sequence). The CDR3 sequence is 15 residues long. J was trimmed by 5 bases and V by 5 bases; bases with no gene match: 10.

This chain joins TRBV13 and TRBJ2-1; 7 bases line up with TRBD2. The CDR3 is 17 amino acids. J lost 1 base, V lost 0 bases, and 6 bases had no gene match. CDR1 is PRHDT and CDR2 is FYEKMQ in the germline V gene (reference sequence). CDR3 residues: CASSLGRGERSYNEQFF. In DNA form, the CDR3 reads TGTGCCAGCAGCTTAGGCCGGGGGGAGCGGTCCTACAATGAGCAGTTCTTC.

The chain couples TRBV5-1 to TRBJ2-2; 7 bases fit TRBD2. Germline CDR1 and CDR2: SGHRS and YFSETQ. The CDR3 is 17 amino acids. V was clipped by 1 base and J by 0 bases; unmatched bases: 6. The CDR3 nucleotides are TGCGCCAGCAGCTTGAACGAAGCGGGGCCGAACACCGGGGAGCTGTTTTTT. Protein: CASSLNEAGPNTGELFF.